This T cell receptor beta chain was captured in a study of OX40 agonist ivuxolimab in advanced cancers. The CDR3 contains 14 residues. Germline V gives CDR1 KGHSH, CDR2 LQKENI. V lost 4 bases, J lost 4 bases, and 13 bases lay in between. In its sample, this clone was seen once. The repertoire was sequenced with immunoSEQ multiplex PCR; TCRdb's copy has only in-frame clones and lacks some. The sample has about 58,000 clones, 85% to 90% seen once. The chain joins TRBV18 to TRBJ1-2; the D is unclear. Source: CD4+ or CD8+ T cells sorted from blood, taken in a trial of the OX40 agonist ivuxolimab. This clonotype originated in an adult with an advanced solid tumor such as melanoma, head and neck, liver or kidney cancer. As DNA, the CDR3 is TGTGCCAGCTCACTCGACCCAGCGGGCTATGGCTACACCTTC. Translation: CASSLDPAGYGYTF.